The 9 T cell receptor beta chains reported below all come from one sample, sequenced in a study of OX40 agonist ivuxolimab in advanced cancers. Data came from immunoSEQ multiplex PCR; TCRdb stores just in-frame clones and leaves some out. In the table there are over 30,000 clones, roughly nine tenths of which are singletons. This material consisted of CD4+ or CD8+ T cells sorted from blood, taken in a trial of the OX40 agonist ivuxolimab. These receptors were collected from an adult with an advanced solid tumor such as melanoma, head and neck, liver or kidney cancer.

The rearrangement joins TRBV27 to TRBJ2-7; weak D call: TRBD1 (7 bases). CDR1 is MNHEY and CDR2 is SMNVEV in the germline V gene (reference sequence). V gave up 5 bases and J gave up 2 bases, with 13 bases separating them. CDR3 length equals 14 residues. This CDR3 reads CASSTQGRTYEQYF. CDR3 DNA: TGTGCCAGCAGTACACAGGGGAGGACCTACGAGCAGTACTTC.

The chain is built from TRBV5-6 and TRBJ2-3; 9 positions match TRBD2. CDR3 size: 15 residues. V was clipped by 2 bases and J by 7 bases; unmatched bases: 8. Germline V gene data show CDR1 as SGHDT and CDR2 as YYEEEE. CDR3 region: CASSLGGTSLYTQYF. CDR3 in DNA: TGTGCCAGCAGCTTAGGAGGGACTAGCCTCTATACGCAGTATTTT.

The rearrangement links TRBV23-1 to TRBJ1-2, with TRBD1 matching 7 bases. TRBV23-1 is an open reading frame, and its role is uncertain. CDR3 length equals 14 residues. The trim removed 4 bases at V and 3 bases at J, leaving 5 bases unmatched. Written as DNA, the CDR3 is TGCGCCAGCAGTCGACAGGGCCTAGACTATGGCTACACCTTC. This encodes CASSRQGLDYGYTF.

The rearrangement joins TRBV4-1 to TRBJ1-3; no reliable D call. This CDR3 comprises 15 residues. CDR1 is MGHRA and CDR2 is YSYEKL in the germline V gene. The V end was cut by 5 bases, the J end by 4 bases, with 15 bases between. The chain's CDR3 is CASSYFNTNGNTIYF. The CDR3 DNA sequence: TGCGCCAGCAGCTATTTTAATACGAACGGAAACACCATATATTTT.

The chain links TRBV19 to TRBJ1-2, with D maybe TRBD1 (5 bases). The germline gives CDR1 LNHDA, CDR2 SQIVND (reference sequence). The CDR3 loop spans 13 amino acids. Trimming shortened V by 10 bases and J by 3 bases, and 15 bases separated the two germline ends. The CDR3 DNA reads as TGTGCCATCGCCGGGACTCCTGACTATGGCTACACCTTC. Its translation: CAIAGTPDYGYTF.

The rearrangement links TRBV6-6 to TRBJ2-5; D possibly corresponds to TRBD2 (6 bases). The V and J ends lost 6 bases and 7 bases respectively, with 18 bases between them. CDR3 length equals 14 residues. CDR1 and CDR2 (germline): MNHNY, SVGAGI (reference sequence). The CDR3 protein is CASSADGGSGTQYF. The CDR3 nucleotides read TGTGCCAGCAGCGCCGATGGGGGTAGCGGGACCCAGTACTTC.

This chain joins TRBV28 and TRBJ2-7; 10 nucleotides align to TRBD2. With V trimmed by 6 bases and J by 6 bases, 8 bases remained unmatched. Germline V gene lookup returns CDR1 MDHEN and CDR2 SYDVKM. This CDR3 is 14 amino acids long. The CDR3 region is CASRTGGLASEQYF. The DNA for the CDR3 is TGTGCCAGCAGAACGGGGGGACTAGCGAGCGAGCAGTACTTC.

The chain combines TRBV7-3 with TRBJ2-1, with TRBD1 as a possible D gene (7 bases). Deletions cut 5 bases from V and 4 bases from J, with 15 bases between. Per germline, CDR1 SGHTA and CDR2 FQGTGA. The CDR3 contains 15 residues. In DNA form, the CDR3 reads TGTGCCAGCAGCACCGGGGGACAGCAGTACAATGAGCAGTTCTTC. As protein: CASSTGGQQYNEQFF.

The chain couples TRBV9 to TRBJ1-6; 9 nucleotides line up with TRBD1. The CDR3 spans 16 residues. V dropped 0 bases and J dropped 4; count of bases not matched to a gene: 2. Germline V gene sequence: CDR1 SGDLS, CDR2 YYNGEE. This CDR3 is CASSVEGQGYNSPLHF. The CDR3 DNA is TGTGCCAGCAGCGTAGAAGGACAGGGGTATAATTCACCCCTCCACTTT.